The rows below give T cell receptor beta chains drawn from one sample of a study of shared T cell receptors in the human thymus. TCRdb keeps only in-frame clones here, not all; method: immunoSEQ multiplex PCR. The table records hundreds of thousands of clones, around 87% of them present only once. The sample also formed part of further work on human thymus T cells.

The material sequenced was thymocytes. These TCRs come from a boy under two years old with a congenital heart defect. Both conserved end residues are part of each CDR3. A D gene is named only where the DNA matches it firmly. Expanded clones get a size class; other rows say once, few or many, or leave the size out.

j_gene: TRBJ2-3; v_gene: TRBV10-2; abundance: -; d_gene: TRBD2; CDR3aa: CASSAASGRSGDTQYF; CDR3nt: TGCGCCAGCAGTGCTGCTAGCGGGCGGAGCGGAGATACGCAGTATTTT
j_gene: TRBJ1-5; v_gene: TRBV6-5; abundance: -; d_gene: -; CDR3aa: CASSPMGRRTQPQHF; CDR3nt: TGTGCCAGCAGCCCGATGGGGAGGAGAACCCAGCCCCAGCATTTT
j_gene: TRBJ1-1; v_gene: TRBV10-1; abundance: -; d_gene: -; CDR3aa: CASSDRRAPEAFF; CDR3nt: TGCGCCAGCAGTGACCGCAGGGCTCCTGAAGCTTTCTTT
j_gene: TRBJ1-2; v_gene: TRBV29-1; abundance: once; d_gene: TRBD1; CDR3aa: CSVEGAQGAYGYTF; CDR3nt: TGCAGCGTTGAAGGGGCACAGGGGGCTTATGGCTACACCTTC
j_gene: TRBJ1-4; v_gene: TRBV29-1; abundance: -; d_gene: TRBD1; CDR3aa: CSVEGTGGEKLFF; CDR3nt: TGCAGCGTTGAAGGGACAGGGGGGGAAAAACTGTTTTTT
j_gene: TRBJ2-7; v_gene: TRBV5-1; abundance: once; d_gene: TRBD1; CDR3aa: CASSGQGGYEQYF; CDR3nt: TGCGCCAGTTCGGGACAGGGGGGCTACGAGCAGTACTTC
j_gene: TRBJ2-3; v_gene: TRBV5-4; abundance: -; d_gene: TRBD2; CDR3aa: CASSFSGSRTDTQYF; CDR3nt: TGTGCCAGCAGCTTTAGCGGGAGCCGCACAGATACGCAGTATTTT
j_gene: TRBJ1-3; v_gene: TRBV27; abundance: -; d_gene: -; CDR3aa: CASSLEGPSGNTIYF; CDR3nt: TGTGCCAGCAGTTTAGAGGGTCCTTCTGGAAACACCATATATTTT
j_gene: TRBJ1-5; v_gene: TRBV10-2; abundance: -; d_gene: TRBD1; CDR3aa: CASSESGQGSVQPQHF; CDR3nt: TGCGCCAGCAGTGAGTCCGGACAGGGGTCGGTTCAGCCCCAGCATTTT
j_gene: TRBJ2-7; v_gene: TRBV6-1; abundance: -; d_gene: TRBD1; CDR3aa: CASSERDRLTYEQYF; CDR3nt: TGTGCCAGCAGTGAGCGGGACAGGCTGACCTACGAGCAGTACTTC
j_gene: TRBJ2-3; v_gene: TRBV7-3; abundance: -; d_gene: TRBD2; CDR3aa: CASSPHVAGGTDTQYF; CDR3nt: TGTGCCAGCAGCCCCCACGTAGCGGGGGGCACAGATACGCAGTATTTT
j_gene: TRBJ1-2; v_gene: TRBV7-3; abundance: -; d_gene: -; CDR3aa: CASSLTTGQGGNYGYTF; CDR3nt: TGTGCCAGCAGCTTAACGACGGGGCAGGGAGGAAACTATGGCTACACCTTC
j_gene: TRBJ2-1; v_gene: TRBV6-1; abundance: few; d_gene: -; CDR3aa: CASSEGVGVGNEQFF; CDR3nt: TGTGCCAGCAGTGAAGGTGTGGGAGTGGGCAATGAGCAGTTCTTC
j_gene: TRBJ1-2; v_gene: TRBV13; abundance: -; d_gene: -; CDR3aa: CAPGGASYTF; CDR3nt: TGTGCCCCCGGGGGGGCGAGCTACACCTTC
j_gene: TRBJ2-7; v_gene: TRBV6-1; abundance: -; d_gene: -; CDR3aa: CASSRGSGHEQYF; CDR3nt: TGTGCCAGCAGCCGCGGGTCTGGGCACGAGCAGTACTTC
j_gene: TRBJ2-2; v_gene: TRBV10-3; abundance: -; d_gene: -; CDR3aa: CAISHREGGELFF; CDR3nt: TGTGCCATCAGTCACAGGGAAGGCGGGGAGCTGTTTTTT
j_gene: TRBJ2-7; v_gene: TRBV4-2; abundance: -; d_gene: TRBD2; CDR3aa: CASSQDYGRGSGEQYF; CDR3nt: TGTGCCAGCAGCCAAGATTACGGGAGGGGGTCGGGGGAGCAGTACTTC
j_gene: TRBJ1-2; v_gene: TRBV25-1; abundance: -; d_gene: TRBD1; CDR3aa: CASSESGGAYGYTF; CDR3nt: TGTGCCAGCAGTGAATCAGGGGGCGCATATGGCTACACCTTC
j_gene: TRBJ1-1; v_gene: TRBV6-6; abundance: -; d_gene: -; CDR3aa: CASSYLIDTEAFF; CDR3nt: TGTGCCAGCAGTTACCTCATAGACACTGAAGCTTTCTTT
j_gene: TRBJ2-1; v_gene: TRBV20-1; abundance: -; d_gene: -; CDR3aa: CSAELNEQFF; CDR3nt: TGCAGTGCTGAACTCAATGAGCAGTTCTTC
j_gene: TRBJ1-1; v_gene: TRBV28; abundance: once; d_gene: -; CDR3aa: CASSHGGSTEAFF; CDR3nt: TGTGCCAGCAGCCATGGGGGGAGCACTGAAGCTTTCTTT
j_gene: TRBJ2-7; v_gene: TRBV2; abundance: -; d_gene: TRBD1; CDR3aa: CASSRRRDRVIYEQYF; CDR3nt: TGTGCCAGCAGCCGGAGAAGGGACAGGGTTATCTACGAGCAGTACTTC
j_gene: TRBJ2-7; v_gene: TRBV23-1; abundance: -; d_gene: -; CDR3aa: CASSPVTSPYEQYF; CDR3nt: TGCGCCAGCAGTCCGGTCACCTCCCCCTACGAGCAGTACTTC
j_gene: TRBJ2-1; v_gene: TRBV5-1; abundance: -; d_gene: TRBD2; CDR3aa: CASSLIPASGKLDNEQFF; CDR3nt: TGCGCCAGCAGCTTGATCCCGGCTAGCGGGAAACTTGACAATGAGCAGTTCTTC
j_gene: TRBJ2-5; v_gene: TRBV5-4; abundance: -; d_gene: -; CDR3aa: CASSPPFVRERETQYF; CDR3nt: TGTGCCAGCAGCCCTCCCTTTGTGAGGGAACGGGAGACCCAGTACTTC
j_gene: TRBJ2-7; v_gene: TRBV25-1; abundance: -; d_gene: -; CDR3aa: CASPEFGQGGRSKYEQYF; CDR3nt: TGTGCCAGCCCAGAATTTGGACAGGGCGGGAGATCGAAGTACGAGCAGTACTTC
j_gene: TRBJ2-7; v_gene: TRBV7-8; abundance: -; d_gene: TRBD2; CDR3aa: CASSSTTSGVASYEQYF; CDR3nt: TGTGCCAGCAGCTCTACTACTAGCGGGGTTGCCTCCTACGAGCAGTACTTC
j_gene: TRBJ2-7; v_gene: TRBV18; abundance: -; d_gene: TRBD2; CDR3aa: CASSPRGEGSYEQYF; CDR3nt: TGTGCCAGCTCACCACGGGGGGAGGGCTCCTACGAGCAGTACTTC
j_gene: TRBJ2-1; v_gene: TRBV15; abundance: -; d_gene: -; CDR3aa: CATSRAQGGGGIPYNEQFF; CDR3nt: TGTGCCACCAGCAGAGCCCAGGGGGGTGGCGGGATACCCTACAATGAGCAGTTCTTC
j_gene: TRBJ1-2; v_gene: TRBV4-1; abundance: once; d_gene: -; CDR3aa: CASSQARLSHGYTF; CDR3nt: TGCGCCAGCAGCCAAGCGAGACTTTCGCATGGCTACACCTTC
j_gene: TRBJ2-2; v_gene: TRBV4-1; abundance: -; d_gene: TRBD2; CDR3aa: CASSQEKGTSGRSAVTGELFF; CDR3nt: TGCGCCAGCAGCCAAGAGAAAGGGACTAGCGGGAGGTCCGCTGTGACCGGGGAGCTGTTTTTT
j_gene: TRBJ1-2; v_gene: TRBV29-1; abundance: -; d_gene: TRBD1; CDR3aa: CSVGRDRGDGYTF; CDR3nt: TGCAGCGTTGGCAGGGACAGGGGGGATGGCTACACCTTC
j_gene: TRBJ2-1; v_gene: TRBV15; abundance: -; d_gene: TRBD2; CDR3aa: CATSRDPQAAGGPQLHYNEQFF; CDR3nt: TGTGCCACCAGCAGGGACCCCCAGGCAGCGGGAGGGCCCCAACTACACTACAATGAGCAGTTCTTC
j_gene: TRBJ2-7; v_gene: TRBV6-6; abundance: few; d_gene: -; CDR3aa: CASSYSGRTTYEQYF; CDR3nt: TGTGCCAGCAGTTACTCGGGGCGGACAACCTACGAGCAGTACTTC
j_gene: TRBJ2-7; v_gene: TRBV27; abundance: -; d_gene: TRBD2; CDR3aa: CASSPTSGRAYEQYF; CDR3nt: TGTGCCAGCAGTCCGACTAGCGGGAGGGCCTACGAGCAGTACTTC
j_gene: TRBJ2-1; v_gene: TRBV7-2; abundance: -; d_gene: -; CDR3aa: CASSLGADYDEQFF; CDR3nt: TGTGCCAGCAGCTTAGGGGCGGACTACGATGAGCAGTTCTTC
j_gene: TRBJ1-1; v_gene: TRBV12-5; abundance: -; d_gene: -; CDR3aa: CASGLLPLYGNTEAFF; CDR3nt: TGTGCTAGTGGTTTGCTACCCCTCTATGGGAACACTGAAGCTTTCTTT
j_gene: TRBJ2-1; v_gene: TRBV7-3; abundance: -; d_gene: -; CDR3aa: CASSTQGYNEQFF; CDR3nt: TGTGCCAGCAGCACTCAGGGTTACAATGAGCAGTTCTTC
j_gene: TRBJ2-7; v_gene: TRBV4-3; abundance: -; d_gene: TRBD2; CDR3aa: CASSRRSSGSTNEQYF; CDR3nt: TGCGCCAGCAGCCGCAGAAGTAGCGGGAGTACTAACGAGCAGTACTTC
j_gene: TRBJ1-4; v_gene: TRBV28; abundance: -; d_gene: TRBD1; CDR3aa: CASRSGTASATNEKLFF; CDR3nt: TGTGCCAGCAGGTCCGGGACAGCGAGTGCAACTAATGAAAAACTGTTTTTT
j_gene: TRBJ1-2; v_gene: TRBV30; abundance: -; d_gene: TRBD1; CDR3aa: CAWTSPAKRDREEGGYTF; CDR3nt: TGTGCCTGGACCTCTCCTGCCAAGCGGGACAGGGAAGAGGGTGGCTACACCTTC
j_gene: TRBJ2-7; v_gene: TRBV10-3; abundance: once; d_gene: -; CDR3aa: CAISELPIGSYEQYF; CDR3nt: TGTGCCATCAGTGAGCTCCCTATCGGGAGCTACGAGCAGTACTTC
j_gene: TRBJ2-5; v_gene: TRBV28; abundance: -; d_gene: -; CDR3aa: CASSSGRLPVQYF; CDR3nt: TGTGCCAGCAGTTCTGGTCGACTCCCGGTCCAGTACTTC
j_gene: TRBJ1-1; v_gene: TRBV30; abundance: -; d_gene: -; CDR3aa: CAWSVPGIPMNTEAFF; CDR3nt: TGTGCCTGGAGTGTACCCGGGATACCTATGAACACTGAAGCTTTCTTT
j_gene: TRBJ2-7; v_gene: TRBV2; abundance: -; d_gene: TRBD2; CDR3aa: CASSLLAGAYEQYF; CDR3nt: TGTGCCAGCAGCCTACTAGCGGGGGCCTACGAGCAGTACTTC
j_gene: TRBJ1-1; v_gene: TRBV14; abundance: -; d_gene: -; CDR3aa: CASSQEGGKDQKTEAFF; CDR3nt: TGTGCCAGCAGCCAAGAAGGCGGGAAGGATCAGAAAACTGAAGCTTTCTTT
j_gene: TRBJ2-7; v_gene: TRBV27; abundance: -; d_gene: -; CDR3aa: CASSLSEEVSYEQYF; CDR3nt: TGTGCCAGCAGTTTATCTGAGGAGGTCTCCTACGAGCAGTACTTC
j_gene: TRBJ1-2; v_gene: TRBV27; abundance: -; d_gene: TRBD1; CDR3aa: CASRGQGCGGYTF; CDR3nt: TGTGCCAGCAGGGGACAGGGGTGTGGTGGCTACACCTTC